This T cell receptor (beta chain) was retrieved from a study of cytomegalovirus exposure and HLA in healthy donors (dated by TCRdb to 2017 to 2019). Broadly, across the study: According to an earlier analysis of 550 to 750 of the donors, some 170 million T cells yielded 117 million unique TCR beta sequences and around 300 Gb of sequence data. Both class I and class II loci were covered by HLA typing, at four-digit resolution. An earlier analysis of 587 of the donors used high-throughput TCR beta sequencing to judge whether each TCR beta V gene segment behaved as functional or pseudogenic. Donor age, sex, ethnicity and CMV serostatus were collected together with the repertoire data. Of the approximately 400 genotyped donors, 65% to 90% fell in the genetic ancestry cluster associated with self-reported Caucasian donors. In addition to the first cohort of 650 to 800 subjects, a separate validation cohort of 130 or so different subjects was used. Genome-wide SNP genotypes for about 60% of the roughly 670 donors were used in a later genetic analysis, which treated that subset as a discovery cohort. The aim of the study was to test whether cataloging public T cell receptors could identify signatures of past pathogen exposure. Rather than drawing on any new phenotypic data, the later analysis identified candidate immune exposures from TCR beta sequences and the way those sequences occurred across donors. An early release covering just under 650 HLA-typed donors comprised about 310 gigabases of sequencing data and 85 million or so unique TCR sequences. On average, around 240,000 unique TCR beta nucleotide sequences were sequenced per donor among 350 to 400 genotyped donors of the cohort, with 15% to 20% of those sequences being non-productive. Typing coverage varied by locus: roughly 629-630 donors for A, B, C, DRB1 and DQB1; approximately 560 for DQA1; over 600 for DPA1; approximately 470 for DPB1. A later analysis re-analyzed previously published TCR beta repertoires from roughly 690 donors and added high-resolution HLA genotyping to study TCR occurrence patterns. Roughly 5 DR-DQ haplotypes were handled as single units for association and clustering, since linkage in the cohort was strong. Every discovery cohort repertoire had been produced on one sequencing platform. Using immunosequencing, the study profiled T cell repertoires from 500 to 800 subjects and related those repertoires to cytomegalovirus serostatus. The study combined high-throughput TCR immunosequencing, statistical association of individual TCRs with disease status, and machine learning to predict cytomegalovirus infection status.

Regarding this clone: Its antigen target is currently unknown. No quality values exist for individual bases; no much larger clone is one base distant.

Overall study results and their limits: Only TCR beta chains were sequenced in this cohort, and the absence of alpha or paired-chain data limited detectable features. A later analysis associated about 16,000 TCR beta sequences with specific HLA alleles at a false discovery rate of 0.05. Presence/absence analyses assumed roughly uniform sequencing depth across donors, an assumption that may not hold. Linkage disequilibrium might explain the correlated functional status among segregating V segments, but an unknown experimental factor could not be excluded. The classifier was reported to diagnose cytomegalovirus status with high specificity and sensitivity in both the original cohort and the validation cohort. In the study, around 160 TCR beta chains were listed as associated with cytomegalovirus. Because counts were too low, more than 15 rarely observed V segments, including chromosome 9 orphons, were left out of the earlier analysis of a few hundred of the donors. According to a later analysis, most CMV-associated TCR beta chains appeared to be HLA-restricted, and the HLA associations seemed to be driven largely by CMV exposure. Most TCR sequences were observed very rarely across donors, whereas some public TCRs were present in many individuals. When HLA alleles, especially DR and DQ, strongly co-occurred, attributing TCR associations to individual alleles was difficult. Because HLA typing was unavailable for some donors at each locus, only the typed subset was used in association tests. Some IMGT-functional V segments, including TRBV6-2 and TRBV6-3, could not be distinguished by the 87-base-pair reads and were therefore excluded. It was suggested by the authors that the approach could potentially be generalized to other disease states and immunological phenotypes. For the cohort, immune exposure information was limited to CMV serostatus. Broadly in line with IMGT annotations, most TCR beta V segments showed up in productive rearrangements about 87% or about 30% of the time in an earlier analysis of about 500 of the donors. The sequencing pipeline was judged likely to have produced a cluster of highly shared sequence variants as a technical artifact. An association between a missense DCLRE1C variant and V-gene and J-gene trimming of TCR beta chains was found in a later genetic analysis and replicated in an independent cohort. A further reported finding was that TCR beta sequences accurately predicted the HLA-A and HLA-B alleles for most subjects in the first cohort. According to a later genetic analysis, donors in an Asian-associated ancestry cluster had fewer N-insertions in productive TCRs than the approximately 700-donor mean. According to a later analysis, TCR association rates differed among HLA loci, with DRB1 alleles showing the most associated TCRs and HLA-C alleles showing the fewest. In a later analysis, HLA-associated TCR beta chains showed more clonal expansion and lower generation probabilities than non-associated chains that were equally common. According to a later analysis, parvovirus B19, influenza, CMV and Epstein-Barr virus appeared linked to several top co-occurrence clusters. In vitro tests confirmed that a few of the cytomegalovirus-associated TCR beta chains recognize cytomegalovirus antigens.

The receptor library was made with the immunoSEQ multiplex PCR assay. For the multiplex PCR, a mixture combining 60 forward primers for TCR Vbeta segments and 13 reverse primers for TCR Jbeta segments was used. The CDR3 region of rearranged TCR beta genes was amplified from genomic DNA with a multiplex PCR assay. The Illumina HiSeq System was used to sequence the amplified TCR beta libraries as 87-base-pair reads. Concerning the study's data processing: A later analysis counted about 76 million unique TCR beta chains across the 650 to 700 repertoires, and some 11 million of these chains were shared by at least two donors. Raw reads were error-corrected and collapsed into unique sequences with a nearest-neighbor algorithm that merged closely related sequences to remove PCR and sequencing errors. CDR3 sequences were aligned to IMGT reference sequences to assign V, D and J gene segments. For a sequence to be retained, at least a six-nucleotide match to both a V gene segment and a J gene segment was required. Rearrangements were called productive when the CDR3 lacked stop codons and stayed in frame with V and J; all others were non-productive. Following IMGT convention, CDR3 was defined as the stretch from the second conserved V-encoded cysteine to the conserved J-encoded phenylalanine. In an earlier analysis of roughly 610 of the donors, sequences lacking an unambiguous match to a single V gene segment were excluded. In an earlier analysis of several hundred of the donors, V segments were called functional above 56.7% productive rearrangements and were called segregating when the between-donor standard deviation exceeded 5%. To diagnose cytomegalovirus status from the catalog of TCR beta chain sequences, a statistical classification framework was built. V and J gene assignment, in a later analysis, came from comparing TCR nucleotide sequences with IMGT/GENE-DB human TR gene sequences. Using the TCRdist pipeline, a later analysis assigned CDR3 sequences along with most-parsimonious VDJ recombination scenarios. In a later analysis, each TCR beta chain was defined by its CDR3 amino acid sequence together with its V-gene family, and reads lacking a unique V-gene family were excluded. To address suspected cross-contamination and a sequencing artifact, a later analysis removed 592 highly shared, low-generation-probability nucleotide sequences. A later analysis calculated a clonal expansion index for each public chain from normalized within-repertoire ranks of inferred template counts. Generation probabilities in a later analysis came from a VDJ recombination model fitted to out-of-frame rearrangements, and those results were checked against IGoR. In a later analysis, TCR-TCR, TCR-HLA and TCR-CMV co-occurrence was scored with hypergeometric tests, and a repertoire-size bias correction was applied to TCR pairs. False discovery rates were estimated in a later analysis by permuting HLA or CMV assignments 20 times. In a later analysis, co-occurring TCRs were grouped using DBSCAN, with TCRdist sequence similarity added in when clustering inside HLA-allele-positive subsets. Co-occurrence clustering excluded repertoires with fewer than 30,000 or more than 120,000 public chains, plus five with anomalous nucleotide sharing. TCRdb obtained this table from immuneACCESS and retained in-frame rearrangements with V and J assigned. These tables miss some clones; where compared with another copy, unresolved V genes account for less than half of the shortfall, and the remainder is unexplained. V and J calls and clone size are given by that table; D and trimming were obtained from the DNA. The sample has 150,000 to 200,000 clones on record, roughly four fifths of them singletons. The ten top clones hold roughly 3.1% of the sample.

Relative to germline, V is 3 bases shorter and J is 4 bases shorter, with 12 bases between their ends. Taken from the germline V gene, the CDR1 and CDR2 loops are MGHRA and YSYEKL. The CDR3, from cysteine to phenylalanine, totals 14 residues. CDR3 DNA is the only sequence kept; it has 42 bases, read in frame from the first base. The cohort comprised several hundred healthy bone marrow donors. At the time of sampling, every cohort member was nominally healthy, though immune exposures that went unrecorded were likely present. The donor tested CMV seropositive, placing the donor among the 250 to 350 seropositive members of the cohort. A peripheral blood sample was collected from each donor, and TCR beta sequencing was performed on peripheral blood mononuclear cells. Genomic DNA was extracted from the blood cell samples with the Qiagen DNeasy Blood Extraction Kit.

The chain joins TRBV4-1 to TRBJ1-2, with no confident D gene call. The TCR originated in a man aged 40-50 years in good health and CMV-seropositive. The specimen sequenced was PBMCs. The CDR3 has the sequence CASSHGEGIYGYTF. The nucleotides are TGCGCCAGCAGCCACGGGGAGGGTATCTATGGCTACACCTTC.